This T cell receptor beta chain was identified during a study of cytomegalovirus exposure and HLA in healthy donors. A remark on this clone: Antigen: not known.

Clones were read by immunoSEQ multiplex PCR, and TCRdb kept only the in-frame ones, dropping some. The repertoire holds some 140,000 clones, with approximately 82% as singletons. General study findings and limits: High sensitivity and specificity were reportedly achieved when the classifier diagnosed cytomegalovirus status.

Looked up from germline, CDR1 is SGHDT and CDR2 is YYEEEE. This CDR3 comprises 15 residues. V shed 0 bases and J 3 bases; nucleotides not matched to a gene: 3. The chain uses TRBV5-6 and TRBJ2-7, with 10 positions matching TRBD1. Sequencing input: PBMCs. This receptor was taken from a man younger than 40 in good health and CMV-seropositive. CDR3 in DNA: TGTGCCAGCAGCTTGGGGGACAGGGGCCGCTACGAGCAGTACTTC. Translation: CASSLGDRGRYEQYF.